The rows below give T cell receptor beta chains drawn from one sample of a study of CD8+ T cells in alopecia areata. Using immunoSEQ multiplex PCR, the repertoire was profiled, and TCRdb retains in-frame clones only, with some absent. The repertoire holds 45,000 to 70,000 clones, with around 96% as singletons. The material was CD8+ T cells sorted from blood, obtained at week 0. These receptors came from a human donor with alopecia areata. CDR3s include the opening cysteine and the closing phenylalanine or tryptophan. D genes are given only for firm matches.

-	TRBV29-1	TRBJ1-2	TGCAGCGGTGGGCAGGGGAAAGGCTACACCTTC	CSGGQGKGYTF
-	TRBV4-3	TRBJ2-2	TGCGCCAGCAGCCAAACGCGGGGTGACACCGGGGAGCTGTTTTTT	CASSQTRGDTGELFF
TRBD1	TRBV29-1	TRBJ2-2	TGCAGCGTCCGGGACAGCCGCGGGGAGCTGTTTTTT	CSVRDSRGELFF
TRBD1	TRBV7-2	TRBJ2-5	TGTGCCAGCAGGGACAGGGGGCAAGAGACCCAGTACTTC	CASRDRGQETQYF
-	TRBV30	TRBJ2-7	TGTGTCGGAACAGTCTACGAGCAGTACTTC	CVGTVYEQYF
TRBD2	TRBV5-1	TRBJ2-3	TGCGCCAGCAGCTCCTCACCAGGACTAGCGGGGTCAGATACGCAGTATTTT	CASSSSPGLAGSDTQYF
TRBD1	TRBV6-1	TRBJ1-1	TGTGCCAGCAGTGAAGCGGGGACAGGGGTCTCTTTCTTT	CASSEAGTGVSFF
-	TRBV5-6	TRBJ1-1	TGTGCCAGCAGCTTAATCCCAGACACTGAAGCTTTCTTT	CASSLIPDTEAFF
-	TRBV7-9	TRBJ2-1	TGTGCCAGCAGGCTCTACAATGAGCAGTTCTTC	CASRLYNEQFF
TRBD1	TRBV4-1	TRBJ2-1	TGCGCCAGCAGCCAAGGTAGTCCAGGGGGCCGGCTGAATGAGCAGTTCTTC	CASSQGSPGGRLNEQFF
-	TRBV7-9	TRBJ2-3	TGTGCCAGCAGCTTATGGGCATCAGATACGCAGTATTTT	CASSLWASDTQYF
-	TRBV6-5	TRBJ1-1	TGTGCCAGCAGTTACTCGAAAAACACTGAAGCTTTCTTT	CASSYSKNTEAFF
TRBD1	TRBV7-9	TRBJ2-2	TGTGCCAGCAGCCGAAAAGGGACAGGGAACACCGGGGAGCTGTTTTTT	CASSRKGTGNTGELFF
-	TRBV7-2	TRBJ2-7	TGTGCCAGCAGCTTGACCTCCGAACCCTCCTACGAGCAGTACTTC	CASSLTSEPSYEQYF
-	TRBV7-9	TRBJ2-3	TGTGCCAGCGGCCTCGGGGACGGCACAGATACGCAGTATTTT	CASGLGDGTDTQYF
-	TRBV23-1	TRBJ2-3	TGCGCCAGCAGTCTGTTCACAGATACGCAGTATTTT	CASSLFTDTQYF
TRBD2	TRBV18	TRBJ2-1	TGTGCCAGCTCACTCCGCAACGCGGGGGGGCTTTACAATGAGCAGTTCTTC	CASSLRNAGGLYNEQFF
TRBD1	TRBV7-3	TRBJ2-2	TGTGCCAGCAGCATAGACCCGGGACAGGGGAGCGCCGGGGAGCTGTTTTTT	CASSIDPGQGSAGELFF
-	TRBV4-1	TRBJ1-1	TGCGCCAGCAGCTTGAGACTGAACACTGAAGCTTTCTTT	CASSLRLNTEAFF
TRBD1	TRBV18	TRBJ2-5	TGTGCCAGCTCTACCTCGCGACAGGGCGAAGAGACCCAGTACTTC	CASSTSRQGEETQYF
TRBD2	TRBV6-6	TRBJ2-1	TGTGCCAGCAGCCTCGGCGGGGGGGCCGCTTATGAGCAGTTCTTC	CASSLGGGAAYEQFF
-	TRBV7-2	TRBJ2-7	TGTGCCAGCAGCTTATGGTCAGACTCCTACGAGCAGTACTTC	CASSLWSDSYEQYF
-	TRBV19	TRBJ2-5	TGTGCCAGTAGTATTCGCCGAGACCAAGAGACCCAGTACTTC	CASSIRRDQETQYF
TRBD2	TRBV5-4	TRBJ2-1	TGTGCCAGCAGCCCGGGACTAGCGGGGATTTACAATGAGCAGTTCTTC	CASSPGLAGIYNEQFF
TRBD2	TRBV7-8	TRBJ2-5	TGTGCCAGCAGCGCGGGGGGTCCATGGCAGACCCAGTACTTC	CASSAGGPWQTQYF
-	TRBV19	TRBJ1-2	TGTGCCAGTTCCGTGGGGATCTATGGCTACACCTTC	CASSVGIYGYTF
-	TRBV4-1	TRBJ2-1	TGCGCCAGCAGCCGACGAGGGGATGAGCAGTTCTTC	CASSRRGDEQFF
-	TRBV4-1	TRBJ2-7	TGCGCCAGCAGCCAAGATACCCTGGGCAGGACCTCCTACGAGCAGTACTTC	CASSQDTLGRTSYEQYF
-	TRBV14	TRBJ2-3	TGTGCCAGCAGCCTCAGCACCGGGACAGATACGCAGTATTTT	CASSLSTGTDTQYF
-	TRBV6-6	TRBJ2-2	TGTGCCAGCAGGGGAATGATGGCCGGGGAGCTGTTTTTT	CASRGMMAGELFF
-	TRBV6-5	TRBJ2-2	TGTGCCAGCAGTTATTACGGAGGGGGCACCGGGGAGCTGTTTTTT	CASSYYGGGTGELFF
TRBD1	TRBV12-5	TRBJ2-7	TGTGCTAGTGGTTGGGGGACAGGGATCGGAGACGAGCAGTACTTC	CASGWGTGIGDEQYF
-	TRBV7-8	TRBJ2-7	TGTGCCAGCAGCCCCTCCTCAGGGGGGACAAGGAATACCTACGAGCAGTACTTC	CASSPSSGGTRNTYEQYF
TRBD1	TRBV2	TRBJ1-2	TGTGCCCGCCGGGACAGCTTCCCAAACTATGGCTACACCTTC	CARRDSFPNYGYTF
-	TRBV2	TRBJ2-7	TGTGCCAGCAGTGAATGGAAGTTGGGGGTTGACTACGAGCAGTACTTC	CASSEWKLGVDYEQYF
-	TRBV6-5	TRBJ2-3	TGTGCCAGCAGTTGGGGAAGTAGGGATACGCAGTATTTT	CASSWGSRDTQYF
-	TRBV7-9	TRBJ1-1	TGTGCCAGCAGCTTTCCGGGACAATTGAACACTGAAGCTTTCTTT	CASSFPGQLNTEAFF